This entry concerns a single T cell receptor (beta chain). Germline loops: CDR1 MNHEY, CDR2 SVGAGI. This CDR3 has 16 residues. With V trimmed by 1 base and J by 7 bases, 6 bases remained unmatched. These data originate in a study of blood T cell repertoires in COVID-19. Only in-frame clones appear in the TCRdb table, and some are missing; sequencing was by immunoSEQ multiplex PCR. The sample yields 100,000 to 150,000 clones, about 85% seen once. This clonotype was obtained from a man of 80 years or more with active or convalescent COVID-19. The sequenced sample consisted of peripheral blood. The V gene is TRBV6-5, the J gene TRBJ2-2; TRBD1 matches 10 bases. CDR3 amino acids: CASSYLGQGTVGELFF. The DNA for the CDR3 is TGTGCCAGCAGTTACTTGGGACAGGGGACGGTCGGGGAGCTGTTTTTT.